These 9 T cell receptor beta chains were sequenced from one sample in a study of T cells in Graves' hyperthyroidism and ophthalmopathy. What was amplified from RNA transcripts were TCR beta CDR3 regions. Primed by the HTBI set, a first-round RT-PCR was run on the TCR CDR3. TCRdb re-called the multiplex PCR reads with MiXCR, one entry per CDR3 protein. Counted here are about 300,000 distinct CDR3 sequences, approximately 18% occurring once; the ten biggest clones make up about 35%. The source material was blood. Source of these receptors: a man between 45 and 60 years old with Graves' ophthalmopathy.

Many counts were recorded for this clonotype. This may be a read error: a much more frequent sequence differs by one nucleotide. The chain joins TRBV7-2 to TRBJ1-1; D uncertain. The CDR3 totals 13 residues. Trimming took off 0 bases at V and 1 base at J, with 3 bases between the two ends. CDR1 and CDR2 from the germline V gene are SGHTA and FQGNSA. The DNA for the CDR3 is TGTGCCAGCAGCTTAGCCAGGAACACTGAAGCTTTCTTT. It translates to CASSLARNTEAFF.

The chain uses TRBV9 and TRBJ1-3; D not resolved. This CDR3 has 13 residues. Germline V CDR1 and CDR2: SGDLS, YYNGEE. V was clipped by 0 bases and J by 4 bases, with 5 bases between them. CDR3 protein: CASSVGGGNTIYF. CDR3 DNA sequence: TGTGCCAGCAGCGTAGGAGGAGGAAACACCATATATTTT.

The CDR3 sequence: CASSPGWTGELFF. The CDR3 DNA reads as TGTGCCAGCAGCCCTGGGTGGACCGGGGAGCTGTTTTTT. This chain uses TRBV7-3 with TRBJ2-2; D is uncertain. V was cut by 5 bases and J by 5 bases, with 9 bases left in between. Germline values: CDR1 SGHTA, CDR2 FQGTGA. This CDR3 contains 13 residues.

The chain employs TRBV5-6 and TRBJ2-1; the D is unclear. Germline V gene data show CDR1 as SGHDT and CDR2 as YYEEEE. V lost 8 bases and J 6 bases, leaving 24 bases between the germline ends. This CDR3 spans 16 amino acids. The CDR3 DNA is TGTGCCAGTAGTATACGAGGTGACCCCCTGGGCAATGAGCAGTTCTTC. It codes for CASSIRGDPLGNEQFF.

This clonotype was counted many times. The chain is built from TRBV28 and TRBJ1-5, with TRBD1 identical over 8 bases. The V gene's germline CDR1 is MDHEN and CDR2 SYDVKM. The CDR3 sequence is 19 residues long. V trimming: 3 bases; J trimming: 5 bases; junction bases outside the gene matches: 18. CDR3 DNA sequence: TGTGCCAGCAGTTTCGTTCGCGGAGGGCAGGGGGCCTCCCATCAGCCCCAGCATTTT. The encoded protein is CASSFVRGGQGASHQPQHF.

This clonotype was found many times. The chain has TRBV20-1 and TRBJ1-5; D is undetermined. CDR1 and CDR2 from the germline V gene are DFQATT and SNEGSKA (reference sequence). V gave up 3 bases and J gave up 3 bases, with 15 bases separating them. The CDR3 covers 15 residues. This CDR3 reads CSARDRVSNNQPQHF. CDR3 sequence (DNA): TGCAGTGCTAGGGATCGGGTCTCGAACAATCAGCCCCAGCATTTT.

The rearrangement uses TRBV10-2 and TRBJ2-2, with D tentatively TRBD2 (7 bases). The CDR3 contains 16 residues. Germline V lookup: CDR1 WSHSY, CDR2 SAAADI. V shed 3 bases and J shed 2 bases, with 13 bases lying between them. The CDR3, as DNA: TGCGCCAGCAGTGATAAAGGCGGGGGCAACACCGGGGAGCTGTTTTTT. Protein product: CASSDKGGGNTGELFF.

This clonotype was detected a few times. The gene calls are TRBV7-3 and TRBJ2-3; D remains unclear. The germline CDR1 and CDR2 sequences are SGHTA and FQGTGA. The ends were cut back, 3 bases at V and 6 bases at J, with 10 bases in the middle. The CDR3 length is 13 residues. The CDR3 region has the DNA TGTGCCAGCAGCTTGGACCCGACGGATACGCAGTATTTT. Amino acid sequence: CASSLDPTDTQYF.

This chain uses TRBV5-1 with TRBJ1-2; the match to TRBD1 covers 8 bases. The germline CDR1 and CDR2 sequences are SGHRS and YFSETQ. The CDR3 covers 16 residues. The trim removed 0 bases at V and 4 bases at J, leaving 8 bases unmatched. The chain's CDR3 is CASSLDSGQGVYGYTF. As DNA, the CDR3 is TGCGCCAGCAGCTTGGACTCTGGACAGGGAGTCTATGGCTACACCTTC.